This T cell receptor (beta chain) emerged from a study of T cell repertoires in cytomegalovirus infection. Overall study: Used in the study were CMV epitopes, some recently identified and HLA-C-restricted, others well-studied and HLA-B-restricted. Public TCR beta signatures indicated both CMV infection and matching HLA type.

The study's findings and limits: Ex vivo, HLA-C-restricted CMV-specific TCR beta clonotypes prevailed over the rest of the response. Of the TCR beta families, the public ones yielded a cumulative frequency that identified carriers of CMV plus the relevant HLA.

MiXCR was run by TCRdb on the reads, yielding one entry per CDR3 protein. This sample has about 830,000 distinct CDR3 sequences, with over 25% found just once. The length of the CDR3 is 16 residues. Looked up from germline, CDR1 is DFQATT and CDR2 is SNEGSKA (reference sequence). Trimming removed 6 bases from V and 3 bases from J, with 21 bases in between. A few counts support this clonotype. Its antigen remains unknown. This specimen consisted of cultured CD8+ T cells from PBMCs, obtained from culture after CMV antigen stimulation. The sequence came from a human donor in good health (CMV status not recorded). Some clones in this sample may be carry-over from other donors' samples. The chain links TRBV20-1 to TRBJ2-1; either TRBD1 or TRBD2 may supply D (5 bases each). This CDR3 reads CSALSGRVKIYNEQFF. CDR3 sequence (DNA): TGCAGTGCCCTCTCGGGGCGGGTCAAGATCTACAATGAGCAGTTCTTC.